This T cell receptor (beta chain) was captured by sequencing in a study of naive CD8 T cells in extremely preterm neonates. Overall study findings and caveats: Preterm neonates shared more CDR3 nucleotide sequences (about 2.5%) than older groups. Compared with older groups, preterm CDR3s were shorter, with fewer N additions and less trimming.

Profiling relied on immunoSEQ multiplex PCR, and the TCRdb table lists in-frame clones only, not all of them. The profile shows under 5,000 clones, 95% to 98% of them singletons. As to this clone: Its antigen is currently unknown.

Trimming left V 0 bases short and J 7 bases short, with 14 bases between. This CDR3 region has 15 residues. Looked up from germline, CDR1 is SGHRS and CDR2 is YFSETQ. This TCR was sampled from a human donor in good health. Material for sequencing was naive CD8+ T cells from blood. This chain connects TRBV5-1 to TRBJ2-1; D possibly corresponds to TRBD2 (6 bases). The CDR3 here is CASSLGWGSGNEQFF. As DNA, the CDR3 is TGCGCCAGCAGCTTGGGCTGGGGGAGCGGGAATGAGCAGTTCTTC. The whole variable domain, remainder taken from reference TRBV5-1 and TRBJ2-1, is KAGVTQTPRYLIKTRGQQVTLSCSPISGHRSVSWYQQTPGQGLQFLFEYFSETQRNKGNFPGRFSGRQFSNSRSEMNVSTLELGDSALYLCASSLGWGSGNEQFFGPGTRLTVL.